This TCR beta chain was documented in a study of blood T cell repertoires in COVID-19. Overall study: Sources were T cells, B-cell-depleted T cells, or PBMCs; the material itself was cDNA or gDNA.

This CDR3 spans 16 amino acids. Trimming cost V 0 bases and J 7 bases; bases outside gene matches: 3. Looked up from germline, CDR1 is LGHDT and CDR2 is YNNKEL (reference sequence). Cohorts were assigned according to the clinical history that participants reported. Sequenced by immunoSEQ multiplex PCR; TCRdb stores in-frame clones only, minus some. The sample lists some 250,000 clones, around 85% occurring once. The source of this sequence is a woman in her 50s who had recovered from COVID-19. The chain joins TRBV3-1 (or the pseudogene TRBV3-2) to TRBJ2-4, with 13 nucleotides matching TRBD2. Sequencing used PBMCs or T cells enriched from blood (not recorded which). This CDR3 reads CASSQDTLAGGNIQYF. The CDR3 nucleotides are TGTGCCAGCAGCCAAGATACACTAGCGGGAGGGAACATTCAGTACTTC.